This TCR beta chain comes out of a study of cytomegalovirus exposure and HLA in healthy donors (dated by TCRdb to 2016 to 2017). As for the study more broadly: An earlier analysis of approximately 640 of the donors reported 250 to 300 Gb of sequence data and around 110 million unique TCR beta sequences from 150 million to 200 million T cells. Roughly 300 gigabases of sequencing data and 70 million to 95 million unique TCR sequences made up an early release that covered 500 to 700 HLA-typed donors. Of the roughly 400 genotyped donors, about 84% fell in the genetic ancestry cluster associated with self-reported Caucasian donors. The study was designed to test whether signatures of past pathogen exposure could be identified by cataloging public T cell receptors. The study profiled the T cell repertoires of about 720 subjects by immunosequencing and related them to cytomegalovirus serostatus. Besides the first cohort of 666 subjects, a separate validation cohort made up of about 120 different subjects was used. High-throughput TCR immunosequencing, statistical association of individual TCRs with disease status, and machine learning were combined to predict cytomegalovirus infection status. To study patterns of TCR occurrence, a later analysis re-analyzed previously published TCR beta repertoires from 600 to 750 donors and added high-resolution HLA genotyping. Rather than using new phenotypic data, the later analysis identified candidate immune exposures from TCR beta sequences and from how often those sequences occurred across donors. In an earlier analysis of 587 of the donors, high-throughput TCR beta sequencing was used to judge whether each TCR beta V gene segment behaved as functional or pseudogenic. Donor age, sex, ethnicity and CMV serostatus were collected together with the repertoire data. A later genetic analysis used genome-wide SNP genotypes for about 60% of the roughly 700 donors, treating that subset as a discovery cohort. All discovery cohort repertoires had been generated on a single sequencing platform. Both class I and class II loci were covered by HLA typing, at four-digit resolution. The number of donors typed differed by locus, with 629-630 for A, B, C, DRB1 and DQB1, 522 for DQA1, 606 for DPA1, and some 440 for DPB1. Several DR-DQ haplotypes were handled as single units for association and clustering because linkage in the cohort was strong. Across 300 to 400 genotyped donors of the cohort, an average of approximately 200,000 unique TCR beta nucleotide sequences per donor were sequenced, and about a sixth of those sequences were non-productive. On the study overall, not on this receptor specifically: In vitro tests confirmed that a few of the cytomegalovirus-associated TCR beta chains recognize cytomegalovirus antigens. Immune exposure information for the cohort was limited to CMV serostatus. Compared with the roughly 600-donor mean, donors in an Asian-associated ancestry cluster had fewer N-insertions in productive TCRs, according to a later genetic analysis. Some IMGT-functional V segments, including TRBV6-2 and TRBV6-3, could not be told apart with the 87-base-pair reads, so those segments were excluded. HLA typing was unavailable for some donors at each locus, so association tests used only the typed subset. Some 16 rarely observed V segments, including chromosome 9 orphons, were excluded from the earlier analysis of a few hundred of the donors because counts were too low. A later analysis found that TCR association rates varied across HLA loci, with DRB1 alleles showing the most associated TCRs and HLA-C alleles the fewest. In an earlier analysis of approximately 590 of the donors, most TCR beta V segments appeared in productive rearrangements about 87% or about 30% of the time, broadly matching IMGT annotations. The study gave a list of 150 to 200 TCR beta chains associated with cytomegalovirus. A cluster of highly shared sequence variants was judged likely to represent a technical artifact of the sequencing pipeline. A later analysis found that most CMV-associated TCR beta chains appeared HLA-restricted, with HLA associations seemingly driven largely by CMV exposure. The authors suggested that the approach could potentially be extended to other disease states and immunological phenotypes. Linkage disequilibrium might explain the correlated functional status among segregating V segments, but an unknown experimental factor could not be ruled out. Cytomegalovirus status was reported to be diagnosed by the classifier with high specificity and sensitivity in both the original and validation cohorts. A later analysis found that HLA-associated TCR beta chains were more clonally expanded and had lower generation probabilities than equally common non-associated chains. Strong co-occurrence of HLA alleles, especially DR and DQ, made assigning TCR associations to individual alleles difficult. Several of the top co-occurrence clusters appeared to be linked to parvovirus B19, influenza, CMV and Epstein-Barr virus, according to a later analysis. Only TCR beta chains were sequenced in this cohort, and the absence of alpha or paired-chain data limited detectable features. An association between a missense DCLRE1C variant and V-gene and J-gene trimming of TCR beta chains was found in a later genetic analysis and replicated in an independent cohort. A further reported finding was that TCR beta sequences accurately predicted the HLA-A and HLA-B alleles for most subjects in the first cohort. Across donors, most TCR sequences were observed very rarely, whereas some public TCRs were present in many individuals. Roughly uniform sequencing depth across donors was assumed in presence/absence analyses, although this assumption may not hold. Specific HLA alleles were associated with about 17,000 TCR beta sequences at a false discovery rate of 0.05 in a later analysis.

Cut back by 1 base and 7 bases, the V and J ends lie 11 bases apart. The CDR3 measures 15 amino acids from cysteine to phenylalanine. Just CDR3 DNA is preserved here, 45 bases in frame from base 1. Looking up the germline V gene yields CDR1 WSHSY and CDR2 SAAADI. Libraries were made using the immunoSEQ multiplex PCR assay. A mixture of 60 forward primers for TCR Vbeta segments and 13 reverse primers for TCR Jbeta segments was used in the multiplex PCR. Amplification of the CDR3 region of rearranged TCR beta genes was performed with a multiplex PCR assay on genomic DNA. The amplified TCR beta libraries were sequenced on the Illumina HiSeq System as 87-base-pair reads. Turning to the authors' computational methods: In a later analysis, 77 million or so unique TCR beta chains were counted across the 500 to 700 repertoires, and roughly 11 million of these chains were shared by at least two donors. A nearest-neighbor algorithm error-corrected the raw reads and collapsed the reads into unique sequences, merging closely related sequences to remove PCR and sequencing errors. CDR3 sequences were aligned to IMGT reference sequences to assign V, D and J gene segments. Each retained sequence needed at least a six-nucleotide match to both a V gene segment and a J gene segment. Rearrangements were called productive when the CDR3 lacked stop codons and stayed in frame with V and J; all others were non-productive. CDR3 was defined by IMGT convention, running from the second conserved V-encoded cysteine to the conserved J-encoded phenylalanine. The earlier analysis of around 640 of the donors excluded sequences that lacked an unambiguous match to a single V gene segment. In an earlier analysis of approximately 500 of the donors, a V segment was called functional when productive rearrangements were above 56.7%, and segregating when the standard deviation between donors exceeded 5%. To diagnose cytomegalovirus status from the catalog of TCR beta chain sequences, a statistical classification framework was built. A later analysis assigned V and J genes by comparing TCR nucleotide sequences with IMGT/GENE-DB human TR gene sequences. The TCRdist pipeline was used in a later analysis to assign CDR3 sequences and most-parsimonious VDJ recombination scenarios. In a later analysis, each TCR beta chain was defined by its CDR3 amino acid sequence together with its V-gene family, and reads without a unique V-gene family were excluded. A later analysis removed several hundred highly shared, low-generation-probability nucleotide sequences to deal with suspected cross-contamination and a sequencing artifact. A later analysis calculated a clonal expansion index for each public chain from normalized within-repertoire ranks of inferred template counts. In a later analysis, generation probabilities were computed with a VDJ recombination model fitted to out-of-frame rearrangements, and the resulting probabilities were checked against IGoR. Hypergeometric tests were used in a later analysis to score TCR-TCR, TCR-HLA and TCR-CMV co-occurrence, with a repertoire-size bias correction applied to the TCR pairs. A later analysis estimated false discovery rates by permuting HLA or CMV assignments 20 times. In a later analysis, co-occurring TCRs were grouped with DBSCAN, and TCRdist sequence similarity was added when clustering was performed within HLA-allele-positive subsets. Repertoires with fewer than 30,000 or more than 120,000 public chains, plus five repertoires with anomalous nucleotide sharing, were excluded from co-occurrence clustering. Imported from immuneACCESS, the table was reduced by TCRdb to in-frame sequences with V and J called. These copies leave out some clones; in studies compared against another copy, an unresolved V gene accounts for under half, and the cause of the remainder is not known. D and trimming come from the DNA, and the V and J calls and clone size come from that table. In this sample the table shows approximately 110,000 clones, 70% to 80% of which occur a single time. The ten largest account for just under 2% of the sample.

The cohort comprised fewer than 700 healthy bone marrow donors. At the time of sampling, all cohort members were nominally healthy, though unrecorded immune exposures were likely present. The donor tested CMV seronegative, placing the donor among the 350 to 400 seronegative members of the cohort. Every donor gave a peripheral blood sample, and the peripheral blood mononuclear cells from that sample were used for TCR beta sequencing. Genomic DNA was extracted from the blood cell samples with the Qiagen DNeasy Blood Extraction Kit. On this clone itself: Its antigen specificity is not known. No clone much larger than this one lies a single base away; base qualities are absent.

Specimen: PBMCs. The clonotype was recovered from a man aged 50-60 years in good health and CMV-seronegative. Here the chain combines TRBV10-2 and TRBJ1-6; TRBD1 is a weak D gene call, 5 bases matching. The CDR3 protein: CASSELGLSNSPLHF. DNA sequence: TGCGCCAGCAGTGAGTTGGGACTGTCAAATTCACCCCTCCACTTT.